A single sample gave rise to the 26 T cell receptor beta chains below, sequenced in a study of radiotherapy plus CTLA-4 blockade in lung cancer. Profiled with immunoSEQ multiplex PCR; TCRdb holds only in-frame clones, not every one. This sample yields 85,000 to 130,000 clones, of which 85% to 90% are seen a single time; under 3% belongs to the top ten. The source was peripheral blood, collected from a patient treated with radiotherapy plus ipilimumab. These receptor sequences come from a human donor with non-small cell lung cancer that progressed on radiotherapy plus ipilimumab. Some clones in this sample may be carry-over from other donors' samples.

This chain connects TRBV5-1 to TRBJ2-6; D is ambiguous. Looked up from germline, CDR1 is SGHRS and CDR2 is YFSETQ. The ends were cut back, 5 bases at V and 2 bases at J, with 11 bases in the middle. This CDR3 region has 15 residues. The CDR3 spells CASRILGAGANVLTF. The CDR3 DNA sequence: TGCGCCAGCAGGATCTTGGGCGCTGGGGCCAACGTCCTGACTTTC.

The chain has TRBV6-6 and TRBJ1-1; no clear D. The length of the CDR3 is 14 residues. Trimming pared 2 bases from V and 0 bases from J, leaving 7 bases between. The germline CDR1 and CDR2 sequences are MNHNY and SVGAGI (reference sequence). CDR3 coding DNA: TGTGCCAGCAGTTACAGCAGTATGAACACTGAAGCTTTCTTT. This translates into CASSYSSMNTEAFF.

The V and J genes are TRBV5-1 and TRBJ1-5; tentative D call: TRBD1 (5 bases). Germline CDR1 SGHRS, CDR2 YFSETQ. The ends were cut back, 0 bases at V and 7 bases at J, with 11 bases in the middle. This CDR3 contains 14 residues. DNA of the CDR3: TGCGCCAGCAGCTTGGCAGGGATCGGGCAGCCCCAGCATTTT. Translating it yields CASSLAGIGQPQHF.

The chain links TRBV5-4 to TRBJ2-5; 8 positions match TRBD2. Trimming took 0 bases from V and 4 from J; bases not matched to a gene: 5. CDR3 length: 15 amino acids. Germline assignment: CDR1 SGHNT and CDR2 YYREEE (reference sequence). CDR3 amino acids: CASSLASGGRETQYF. CDR3 nucleotide sequence: TGTGCCAGCAGCTTGGCGAGCGGGGGACGAGAGACCCAGTACTTC. Full variable domain (missing parts from reference TRBV5-4 and TRBJ2-5): ETGVTQSPTHLIKTRGQQVTLRCSSQSGHNTVSWYQQALGQGPQFIFQYYREEENGRGNFPPRFSGLQFPNYSSELNVNALELDDSALYLCASSLASGGRETQYFGPGTRLLVL.

This clone rates as medium-sized (0.01 to 0.1%). The V call is TRBV18, the J call TRBJ1-2; no clear D. The CDR3 is 13 amino acids. V was clipped by 2 bases and J by 2 bases, with 6 bases between them. Germline assignment: CDR1 KGHSH and CDR2 LQKENI. CDR3 DNA: TGTGCCAGCTCACCAACAGAAAACTATGGCTACACCTTC. Translated, it gives CASSPTENYGYTF.

This sequence joins TRBV5-1 and TRBJ1-1, with unresolved D. Trimming stripped 0 bases from V and 3 bases from J, with 12 bases between. Germline V CDR1 and CDR2: SGHRS, YFSETQ. The CDR3 spans 15 residues. The CDR3 region is CASSLGAGVDTEAFF. DNA of the CDR3: TGCGCCAGCAGCTTGGGAGCGGGTGTTGACACTGAAGCTTTCTTT.

The rearrangement joins TRBV5-1 to TRBJ2-3; 11 bases align to TRBD2. The CDR3 has 15 residues. After removal of 3 bases from V and 1 base from J, the junction contained 1 base not matched to a gene. From germline, CDR1 is SGHRS and CDR2 YFSETQ. The CDR3 loop reads CASSSLAGGTDTQYF. The CDR3 DNA reads as TGCGCCAGCAGCTCACTAGCGGGGGGCACAGATACGCAGTATTTT.

The gene calls are TRBV4-3 and TRBJ2-7, with TRBD2 matching over 8 bases. The CDR3 has 13 amino acids. Germline assignment: CDR1 LGHNA and CDR2 YSLEER. The junction had 6 bases not matched to a gene; V was cut back by 5 bases and J by 6 bases. CDR3 sequence (DNA): TGCGCCAGCAGCGACCGGGGGGGTGGCGAGCAGTACTTC. It codes for CASSDRGGGEQYF.

This rearrangement joins TRBV11-2 to TRBJ1-3, with D perhaps matching TRBD1 (6 bases). This CDR3 is 17 amino acids long. The V gene lost 4 bases and the J gene lost 0 bases, with 16 bases spanning the gap. The germline gives CDR1 SGHAT, CDR2 FQNNGV. Here the CDR3 reads CASSSTPGHSSGNTIYF. The CDR3 DNA reads TGTGCCAGCAGCTCGACGCCGGGACACAGCTCTGGAAACACCATATATTTT.

The chain links TRBV5-1 to TRBJ1-1; D is undetermined. V lost 6 bases and J lost 6, with 15 bases in between. Germline assignment: CDR1 SGHRS and CDR2 YFSETQ. This CDR3 comprises 13 residues. In DNA form, the CDR3 reads TGCGCCAGCACCCCCGCCCCCCGCGCTGAAGCTTTCTTT. The encoded protein is CASTPAPRAEAFF. Full variable domain (remainder filled in from reference TRBV5-1 and TRBJ1-1): KAGVTQTPRYLIKTRGQQVTLSCSPISGHRSVSWYQQTPGQGLQFLFEYFSETQRNKGNFPGRFSGRQFSNSRSEMNVSTLELGDSALYLCASTPAPRAEAFFGQGTRLTVV.

This clone was counted a single time. The CDR3 here is CASGLPGTSGENEQFF. The DNA of the CDR3 is TGTGCTAGTGGTTTGCCTGGGACTAGCGGGGAGAATGAGCAGTTCTTC. This chain links TRBV12-5 with TRBJ2-1, with 13 bases aligning to TRBD2. Germline V gene lookup returns CDR1 LGHNT and CDR2 FRNRAP. The CDR3 runs 16 residues. The junction had 5 bases not matched to a gene; V was cut back by 2 bases and J by 7 bases.

V usage is TRBV5-1 and J usage is TRBJ1-2; a weak D match, TRBD1 (6 bases). Germline loops: CDR1 SGHRS, CDR2 YFSETQ. Between the trimmed V and J ends, which lost 2 bases and 2 bases, there was a span of 10 bases. The CDR3 totals 14 residues. The CDR3 region has the DNA TGCGCCAGCAGCTTAGTACAGGGAAACTATGGCTACACCTTC. It yields the protein CASSLVQGNYGYTF.

This clone was counted only a few times. V and J are TRBV5-1 and TRBJ2-3; 12 nucleotides match TRBD2. The germline CDR1 and CDR2 sequences are SGHRS and YFSETQ. The CDR3 runs 17 residues. V lost 0 bases and J lost 5; bases outside the gene matches: 7. The CDR3 protein is CASSLGLTSGGGDTQYF. DNA for the CDR3: TGCGCCAGCAGCTTGGGATTGACTAGCGGGGGTGGAGATACGCAGTATTTT. The full variable domain, rest sourced from reference TRBV5-1 and TRBJ2-3, is KAGVTQTPRYLIKTRGQQVTLSCSPISGHRSVSWYQQTPGQGLQFLFEYFSETQRNKGNFPGRFSGRQFSNSRSEMNVSTLELGDSALYLCASSLGLTSGGGDTQYFGPGTRLTVL.

The V call is TRBV11-2, the J call TRBJ2-3; maybe TRBD2 (7 bases). The ends were cut back, 6 bases at V and 3 bases at J, with 19 bases in the middle. The CDR3 is 16 amino acids. Looked up from germline, CDR1 is SGHAT and CDR2 is FQNNGV. The CDR3 loop reads CASSRWGGDQTDTQYF. The CDR3 bases are TGTGCCAGCAGTAGATGGGGGGGCGACCAAACAGATACGCAGTATTTT.

The chain's CDR3 is CASSWATGVIGYTF. In nucleotides, the CDR3 is TGTGCCAGCAGTTGGGCGACAGGGGTGATCGGCTACACCTTC. The gene calls are TRBV28 and TRBJ1-2; 8 nucleotides agree with TRBD1. The V and J ends lost 4 bases and 8 bases, in that order; junction bases with no gene match: 9. Germline V gene lookup returns CDR1 MDHEN and CDR2 SYDVKM. The CDR3 sequence is 14 residues long.

The chain combines TRBV7-2 with TRBJ2-3; 8 nucleotides align to TRBD1. The germline V gene has CDR1 SGHTA and CDR2 FQGNSA. The CDR3 contains 16 residues. Trimming cost V 4 bases and J 1 base; bases outside gene matches: 7. CDR3 sequence reads: CASSWTQGAGTDTQYF. CDR3 bases: TGTGCCAGCAGCTGGACCCAGGGGGCTGGCACAGATACGCAGTATTTT.

This chain joins TRBV29-1 and TRBJ2-5; TRBD1 might be the D (7 bases). In germline, CDR1 is SQVTM, CDR2 ANQGSEA. The CDR3 runs to 13 residues. DNA of the CDR3: TGCAGTCACCCGTCAGGGGGGCAAGAGACCCAGTACTTC. Translating gives CSHPSGGQETQYF.

J is TRBJ1-2 and V is TRBV19; 8 nucleotides align to TRBD1. The CDR3 length is 15 residues. Unmatched junction bases numbered 4, after V lost 4 bases and J lost 0 bases. Germline V gene data show CDR1 as LNHDA and CDR2 as SQIVND (reference sequence). CDR3 in DNA: TGTGCCAGTAGTACCAGGGGGCCGGCTAACTATGGCTACACCTTC. Residues: CASSTRGPANYGYTF. Full variable domain (remainder filled in from reference TRBV19 and TRBJ1-2): DGGITQSPKYLFRKEGQNVTLSCEQNLNHDAMYWYRQDPGQGLRLIYYSQIVNDFQKGDIAEGYSVSREKKESFPLTVTSAQKNPTAFYLCASSTRGPANYGYTFGSGTRLTVV.

The CDR3: CASSYQGGVNTEAFF. The CDR3 DNA reads as TGTGCCAGCAGTTACCAGGGAGGGGTTAACACTGAAGCTTTCTTT. The gene calls are TRBV6-5 and TRBJ1-1, with D possibly being TRBD1 (5 bases). Germline V gene lookup returns CDR1 MNHEY and CDR2 SVGAGI. The CDR3 is made up of 15 amino acids. V lost 2 bases and J lost 2, with 12 bases in between.

The V and J genes are TRBV7-2 and TRBJ2-2; TRBD1 matches at 10 bases. Losses at the gene ends were 5 bases for V and 2 bases for J; bases not matched to a gene: 8. The CDR3 length is 17 residues. CDR1 is SGHTA, CDR2 FQGNSA, per germline. CDR3 in DNA: TGTGCCAGCAGCAACCCGGGACAGGGGATCAACACCGGGGAGCTGTTTTTT. Its translation is CASSNPGQGINTGELFF.

The rearrangement joins TRBV18 to TRBJ1-1; the D is unclear. Per germline, CDR1 KGHSH and CDR2 LQKENI. This CDR3 region has 14 residues. Between the trimmed V and J ends, which lost 6 bases and 0 bases, there was a span of 11 bases. Here the CDR3 DNA reads TGTGCCAGCTCCCGGGATATGATGAACACTGAAGCTTTCTTT. Translating gives CASSRDMMNTEAFF.

The CDR3 spells CASSQETPGLAGYANTGELFF. CDR3 sequence (DNA): TGCGCCAGCAGCCAAGAAACCCCGGGACTAGCGGGATACGCCAACACCGGGGAGCTGTTTTTT. The rearrangement links TRBV4-3 to TRBJ2-2, with 13 bases fitting TRBD2. CDR1 LGHNA and CDR2 YSLEER come from the germline V gene. The junction had 12 bases not matched to a gene; V was cut back by 0 bases and J by 2 bases. This CDR3 is 21 amino acids long.

This clone appeared a few times. The V gene is TRBV27, the J gene TRBJ1-1, with 7 positions matching TRBD1. Germline CDR1 MNHEY, CDR2 SMNVEV (reference sequence). The V segment lost 6 bases and the J segment 1 base; nucleotides outside the gene matches: 5. The CDR3 totals 14 residues. The CDR3 here is CASSLRDRNTEAFF. In nucleotides, the CDR3 is TGTGCCAGCAGCCTCCGGGACAGGAACACTGAAGCTTTCTTT.

This chain connects TRBV6-5 to TRBJ1-2; possibly TRBD1 for D (6 bases). The CDR3 runs 13 residues. Germline V gene lookup returns CDR1 MNHEY and CDR2 SVGAGI. Trimming removed 0 bases from V and 6 bases from J, with 8 bases in between. The CDR3 reads CASSYSGGHGYTF. CDR3 bases: TGTGCCAGCAGTTACTCGGGGGGGCATGGCTACACCTTC.

The chain employs TRBV10-3 and TRBJ1-4; no clear D. The CDR3 covers 13 residues. With 4 bases removed from V and 7 bases from J, the gap between germline ends came to 10 bases. Germline assignment: CDR1 ENHRY and CDR2 SYGVKD. CDR3 amino acids: CAISVSGGEKLFF. The CDR3 DNA reads TGTGCCATCAGTGTTTCCGGAGGTGAAAAACTGTTTTTT.

This chain joins TRBV6-1 and TRBJ2-7; a weak D match, TRBD2 (5 bases). V lost 8 bases, J lost 3 bases, and 11 bases lay in between. This CDR3 has 12 residues. The germline gives CDR1 MNHNS, CDR2 SASEGT. CDR3 DNA: TGTGCCAGCGGTTCTAGCTTCTACGAGCAGTACTTC. As protein: CASGSSFYEQYF.